The 10 T cell receptor beta chains presented below share a single source sample, sequenced in a study of a mutant IDH1 vaccine in newly diagnosed glioma. Clones were read by immunoSEQ multiplex PCR, and TCRdb kept only the in-frame ones, dropping some. The sample records approximately 50,000 clones, about 89% being singletons. As to time point: week 23, last vaccination. Each dose of the vaccine consisted of 300 ug of mutant IDH1 20-mer peptide, with topical imiquimod. Their cognate antigens are unknown. Sequences were derived from PBMCs, sampled from a glioma patient whose treatment included an IDH1 peptide vaccine. These receptors originate from a man aged 35 to 55 with glioma.

V is TRBV6-6 and J is TRBJ1-2; TRBD1 might be the D (5 bases). The CDR3 contains 11 residues. Trimming removed 5 bases at V and 11 bases at J, with 12 bases between. CDR1 and CDR2 from the germline V gene are MNHNY and SVGAGI (reference sequence). The CDR3 coding sequence is TGTGCCAGCAGTGAACGACAGTTATACACCTTC. Its translation: CASSERQLYTF.

V and J are TRBV4-1 and TRBJ2-2, with D perhaps matching TRBD2 (6 bases). V lost 4 bases, J lost 2 bases, and 14 bases lay in between. CDR3 length equals 16 residues. Germline CDR1 reads MGHRA; CDR2 reads YSYEKL. CDR3 sequence reads: CASSRLAGSNTGELFF. The CDR3 bases are TGCGCCAGCAGCCGACTGGCCGGGAGTAACACCGGGGAGCTGTTTTTT.

The chain joins TRBV27 to TRBJ1-2, with D hard to call. CDR1 MNHEY and CDR2 SMNVEV come from the germline V gene (reference sequence). The CDR3 runs to 11 residues. Trimming took 6 bases from V and 7 from J, leaving 9 bases between them. CDR3 in amino acids: CASRAPGGYTF. In DNA form, the CDR3 reads TGTGCCAGCAGAGCTCCCGGTGGCTACACCTTC.

This clone occurred a few times. The chain links TRBV2 to TRBJ1-1, with D perhaps TRBD1 (6 bases). V gave up 6 bases and J gave up 4 bases, with 18 bases separating them. The germline CDR1 and CDR2 sequences are SNHLY and FYNNEI. CDR3 length: 15 amino acids. CDR3 nucleotides: TGTGCCAGCAGAGGGATGGGGGCAGAGGGCACTGAAGCTTTCTTT. Translated, it gives CASRGMGAEGTEAFF.

This chain joins TRBV4-2 and TRBJ2-1; D is perhaps TRBD1 (5 bases). The CDR3 totals 13 residues. The V gene lost 4 bases and the J gene lost 10 bases, with 14 bases spanning the gap. In germline, CDR1 is LGHNA, CDR2 YNFKEQ. The CDR3 nucleotides read TGTGCCAGCAGCCCTTCACAGGAGTGGGAGCAGTTCTTC. This codes for CASSPSQEWEQFF.

The chain recombines TRBV9 with TRBJ2-1, with 7 nucleotides matching TRBD1. The CDR3 totals 15 residues. After removal of 1 base from V and 10 bases from J, the junction contained 11 bases not matched to a gene. Germline CDR1 SGDLS, CDR2 YYNGEE. CDR3 coding DNA: TGTGCCAGCAGCGTACGTCGAAAGGGGGCTGGGGAGCAGTTCTTC. Amino acid sequence: CASSVRRKGAGEQFF.

The rearrangement links TRBV19 to TRBJ1-2, with unresolved D. Germline CDR1 reads LNHDA; CDR2 reads SQIVND (reference sequence). The CDR3 totals 13 residues. V was pared by 1 base and J by 5 bases, with 8 bases between. In DNA form, the CDR3 reads TGTGCCAGTAGTATAGGGCAGCTATATGGCTACACCTTC. Translated: CASSIGQLYGYTF.

This chain joins TRBV9 and TRBJ1-1, with no clear D. This CDR3 region has 16 residues. Germline V gene lookup returns CDR1 SGDLS and CDR2 YYNGEE. Trimming took 0 bases from V and 5 from J, leaving 17 bases between them. The CDR3 loop reads CASSVAGRAFGTEAFF. In DNA, the CDR3 is TGTGCCAGCAGCGTAGCTGGTCGGGCATTCGGGACTGAAGCTTTCTTT.

V and J are TRBV29-1 and TRBJ2-7, with 8 positions matching TRBD2. CDR1 is SQVTM and CDR2 is ANQGSEA in the germline V gene. The CDR3 runs 17 residues. The junction had 16 bases not matched to a gene; V was cut back by 1 base and J by 5 bases. CDR3 amino acids: CSVEVDSAGLASNEQYF. CDR3 DNA: TGCAGCGTTGAAGTAGACTCAGCCGGACTAGCTTCCAACGAGCAGTACTTC.

The V and J genes are TRBV7-8 and TRBJ1-2; 10 positions match TRBD1. The ends lost 4 bases at V and 3 bases at J; junction bases unmatched: 2. The CDR3 sequence is 14 residues long. From germline, CDR1 is SGHVS and CDR2 FQNEAQ. CDR3 loop: CASSSTGGDYGYTF. CDR3 DNA sequence: TGTGCCAGCAGCTCGACAGGGGGCGACTATGGCTACACCTTC.